The 11 T cell receptor beta chains given below trace back to one sample, sequenced in a study of blood T cell repertoires in COVID-19. Here immunoSEQ multiplex PCR was the method, and the copy in TCRdb shows in-frame clones only, minus some. Counted here are roughly 38,000 clones, 81% occurring once; the ten biggest clones make up 25% to 30%. The sequenced material came from peripheral blood. These receptors all stem from an older man with active or convalescent COVID-19.

The V call is TRBV6-2 or TRBV6-3, the J call TRBJ2-1; no clear D. The germline V gene has CDR1 MNHEY and CDR2 SVGEGT. With 2 bases removed from V and 4 bases from J, the gap between germline ends came to 3 bases. CDR3 length: 12 residues. For the CDR3, the DNA is TGTGCCAGCAGTTACCGGTACAATGAGCAGTTCTTC. It codes for CASSYRYNEQFF.

V and J are TRBV27 and TRBJ2-7, with D perhaps TRBD2 (8 bases). Between the trimmed V and J ends, which lost 2 bases and 7 bases, there was a span of 27 bases. The CDR3 runs to 18 residues. Looked up from germline, CDR1 is MNHEY and CDR2 is SMNVEV (reference sequence). The CDR3 loop reads CASSLSSYLAGIQGEQYF. CDR3 nucleotides: TGTGCCAGCAGTTTAAGTTCGTACTTAGCGGGGATACAGGGGGAGCAGTACTTC.

V and J are TRBV2 and TRBJ2-3; 7 bases match TRBD2. The CDR3 contains 16 residues. In germline, CDR1 is SNHLY, CDR2 FYNNEI. Germline trimming cut 10 bases from V and 4 bases from J; bases unmatched to any gene: 17. DNA of the CDR3: TGTGCCATCAATGGCCAGCGGGGTGGCCGATCAGATACGCAGTATTTT. This gives the protein CAINGQRGGRSDTQYF.

The V call is TRBV4-2, the J call TRBJ2-2; D unclear. V shed 1 base and J shed 8 bases, with 14 bases lying between them. CDR3 size: 15 residues. The germline V gene encodes CDR1 LGHNA and CDR2 YNFKEQ. Here the CDR3 reads CASSQGEVAGGELFF. CDR3 in DNA: TGTGCCAGCAGCCAAGGAGAGGTAGCTGGAGGGGAGCTGTTTTTT.

Regarding this clone: At one boundary the junction diverges from the germline segment, which might be a read error. Other DNA variants within this sample encode the same CDR3. This chain links TRBV4-2 with TRBJ2-2; 7 bases are a match to TRBD1. The CDR3 spans 15 residues. Germline V gene sequence: CDR1 LGHNA, CDR2 YNFKEQ. CDR3 DNA: TGTGCCAGCAGCCACCTGGGACAGTACACCGGGGAGTTGTTTTTT. Translating gives CASSHLGQYTGELFF.

The V and J genes are TRBV6-5 and TRBJ1-1; tentatively, D is TRBD1 (6 bases). Germline CDR1 reads MNHEY; CDR2 reads SVGAGI. V was trimmed by 11 bases and J by 5 bases, leaving 15 bases between them. The CDR3 sequence is 12 residues long. CDR3 coding DNA: TGTGCCGGACGAAGGCAGGGGACTGAAGCTTTCTTT. Encoded protein: CAGRRQGTEAFF.

The chain is built from TRBV5-1 and TRBJ2-3, with 9 bases matching TRBD2. The germline V gene encodes CDR1 SGHRS and CDR2 YFSETQ. V shed 4 bases, J shed 3 bases, and the junction held 9 bases outside the gene matches. This CDR3 has 16 amino acids. The CDR3, as DNA: TGCGCCAGCAGCCCGCGGGGGGGCGGGAGAACAGATACGCAGTATTTT. Its translation is CASSPRGGGRTDTQYF.

This clone came up a few times. The chain employs TRBV18 and TRBJ2-3; D is ambiguous. The germline CDR1 and CDR2 sequences are KGHSH and LQKENI. The CDR3 length is 13 residues. Trimming took off 6 bases at V and 3 bases at J, with 10 bases between the two ends. CDR3 amino acids: CASSRRPTDTQYF. CDR3 nucleotides: TGTGCCAGCTCGCGCCGTCCTACAGATACGCAGTATTTT. Looking up the rest from reference TRBV18 and TRBJ2-3 gives the full variable domain: NAGVMQNPRHLVRRRGQEARLRCSPMKGHSHVYWYRQLPEEGLKFMVYLQKENIIDESGMPKERFSAEFPKEGPSILRIQQVVRGDSAAYFCASSRRPTDTQYFGPGTRLTVL.

CDR3 sequence reads: CASSLAASASTDTQYF. CDR3 sequence (DNA): TGTGCCAGCAGCTTAGCGGCTAGCGCTAGCACAGATACGCAGTATTTT. The chain uses TRBV7-6 and TRBJ2-3; a weak D match, TRBD2 (6 bases). The CDR3 consists of 16 residues. CDR1 is SGHVS and CDR2 is FNYEAQ in the germline V gene. V was cut by 0 bases and J by 0 bases, with 10 bases left in between. Complete variable domain (other parts from reference TRBV7-6 and TRBJ2-3): GAGVSQSPRYKVTKRGQDVALRCDPISGHVSLYWYRQALGQGPEFLTYFNYEAQQDKSGLPNDRFSAERPEGSISTLTIQRTEQRDSAMYRCASSLAASASTDTQYFGPGTRLTVL.

The chain combines TRBV19 with TRBJ1-1, with TRBD1 as a possible D gene (5 bases). Germline V lookup: CDR1 LNHDA, CDR2 SQIVND (reference sequence). The CDR3 covers 15 residues. V lost 2 bases, J lost 1 base, and 11 bases lay in between. As DNA, the CDR3 is TGTGCCAGTAGTATACGACAGCCATCGAACACTGAAGCTTTCTTT. Translated, it gives CASSIRQPSNTEAFF.

This chain connects TRBV18 to TRBJ2-5; D unresolved. The CDR3 covers 11 residues. CDR1 and CDR2 from the germline V gene are KGHSH and LQKENI. Trimming took off 6 bases at V and 2 bases at J, with 4 bases between the two ends. The CDR3 DNA is TGTGCCAGCTCCGGGCAAGAGACCCAGTACTTC. It is translated as CASSGQETQYF.